This T cell receptor beta chain was profiled in a study of blood T cell repertoires in COVID-19. Here immunoSEQ multiplex PCR was the method, and the copy in TCRdb shows in-frame clones only, minus some. The repertoire holds about 330,000 clones, with roughly 90% as singletons. Each participant's cohort was designated according to participant-reported clinical history. Between the trimmed V and J ends, which lost 0 bases and 8 bases, there was a span of 8 bases. Germline values: CDR1 SGHTA, CDR2 FQGNSA. This CDR3 comprises 14 residues. Sequences were obtained from PBMCs or T cells enriched from blood (not recorded which). The receptor was derived from a young woman who had recovered from COVID-19. The J gene is TRBJ1-6, the V gene TRBV7-2, with D possibly being TRBD1 (5 bases). The CDR3 spells CASSLAGADSPLHF. The CDR3 DNA is TGTGCCAGCAGCTTAGCAGGGGCCGATTCACCCCTCCACTTT.